This T cell receptor (beta chain) was identified in a study of cytomegalovirus exposure and HLA in healthy donors. As for the donors, each was a healthy bone marrow donor. The germline V gene has CDR1 MDHEN and CDR2 SYDVKM. Between the trimmed V and J ends, which lost 3 bases and 2 bases, there was a span of 8 bases. The CDR3 loop spans 15 amino acids. The PCR employed 60 Vbeta primers together with 13 Jbeta primers. The protocol was immunoSEQ multiplex PCR, while the TCRdb copy is restricted to in-frame clones and leaves out a portion. The profile shows some 90,000 clones, over 75% of them singletons. Study conclusions and caveats: Most subjects had HLA-A and HLA-B alleles reportedly predicted accurately by TCR beta sequences. It was 150 or so TCR beta chains that were listed as cytomegalovirus-associated.

This clone appeared a single time. Its antigen remains unidentified. Input material: PBMCs. This clonotype was sampled from a male donor in good health and CMV-seropositive. This rearrangement joins TRBV28 to TRBJ1-6, with a possible D match to TRBD1 (6 bases). The CDR3 loop reads CASSLGATYNSPLHF. Written as DNA, the CDR3 is TGTGCCAGCAGTTTGGGGGCCACCTATAATTCACCCCTCCACTTT.